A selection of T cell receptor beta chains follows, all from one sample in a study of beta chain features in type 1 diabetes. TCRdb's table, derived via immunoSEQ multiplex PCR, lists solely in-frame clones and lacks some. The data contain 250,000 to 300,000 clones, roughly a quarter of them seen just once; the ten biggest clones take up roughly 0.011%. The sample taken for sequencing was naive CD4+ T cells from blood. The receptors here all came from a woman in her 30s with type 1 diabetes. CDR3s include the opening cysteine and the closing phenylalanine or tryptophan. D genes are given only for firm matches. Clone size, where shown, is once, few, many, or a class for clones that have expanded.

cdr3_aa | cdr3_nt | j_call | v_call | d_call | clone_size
CATSRDQAGWETQYF | TGTGCCACCAGCAGAGATCAGGCAGGCTGGGAGACCCAGTACTTC | TRBJ2-5 | TRBV15 | - | few
CSVKGGLTDTQYF | TGCAGCGTGAAGGGCGGGCTCACAGATACGCAGTATTTT | TRBJ2-3 | TRBV29-1 | - | -
CASSGTSGRLSTDTQYF | TGTGCCAGCAGCGGGACTAGCGGGAGGTTGAGCACAGATACGCAGTATTTT | TRBJ2-3 | TRBV9 | TRBD2 | -
CAWQGGGNQPQHF | TGTGCCTGGCAGGGGGGTGGCAATCAGCCCCAGCATTTT | TRBJ1-5 | TRBV30 | TRBD1 | -
CSAALLAGLQETQYF | TGCAGCGCCGCCTTACTAGCGGGTTTACAAGAGACCCAGTACTTC | TRBJ2-5 | TRBV29-1 | TRBD2 | -
CASSTGQDYEQYF | TGTGCCAGTAGTACAGGACAGGACTACGAGCAGTACTTC | TRBJ2-7 | TRBV19 | TRBD1 | -
CASSPQGYSYNEQFF | TGTGCCAGCTCACCCCAGGGGTACTCCTACAATGAGCAGTTCTTC | TRBJ2-1 | TRBV18 | - | -
CASSYSDRGETQYF | TGTGCCAGCAGTTACTCCGACAGGGGAGAGACCCAGTACTTC | TRBJ2-5 | TRBV6-5 | TRBD1 | -
CAWSVLGGTEAFF | TGTGCCTGGAGTGTACTGGGGGGCACTGAAGCTTTCTTT | TRBJ1-1 | TRBV30 | - | few
CASSGQATSSYEQYF | TGTGCCAGTAGCGGACAGGCTACCAGCTCCTACGAGCAGTACTTC | TRBJ2-7 | TRBV19 | TRBD1 | few
CAWSGQGGEAFF | TGTGCCTGGAGTGGACAGGGTGGTGAAGCTTTCTTT | TRBJ1-1 | TRBV30 | TRBD1 | -
CASSLSGLAGVNEQFF | TGTGCCAGCAGCTTATCAGGACTAGCGGGAGTTAATGAGCAGTTCTTC | TRBJ2-1 | TRBV7-3 | TRBD2 | -
CASSQTRRNEQFF | TGTGCCAGCAGCCAGACTAGGCGCAATGAGCAGTTCTTC | TRBJ2-1 | TRBV14 | - | -
CATSLGGGAGNEKLFF | TGTGCCACCAGCCTAGGCGGGGGCGCGGGGAATGAAAAACTGTTTTTT | TRBJ1-4 | TRBV15 | - | few
CASSLTGVGSTDTQYF | TGCGCCAGCAGCCTCACGGGGGTCGGGAGCACAGATACGCAGTATTTT | TRBJ2-3 | TRBV4-1 | - | few
CASSPSLDNEQFF | TGTGCCAGCAGTCCGTCCCTAGACAATGAGCAGTTCTTC | TRBJ2-1 | TRBV28 | - | -
CASSLGLAVTYEQYF | TGTGCCAGCAGCCTTGGACTAGCGGTTACCTACGAGCAGTACTTC | TRBJ2-7 | TRBV7-9 | TRBD2 | few
CASSQDPGGYGYTF | TGCGCCAGCAGCCAAGATCCAGGGGGGTATGGCTACACCTTC | TRBJ1-2 | TRBV4-1 | TRBD1 | few